One and the same sample provided the 27 T cell receptor beta chains below, sequenced in a study of blood T cells in healthy people across ages. Sample-barcoded 5' priming and a J-beta primer mix drove a second PCR of about 6 to 11 cycles. TCRdb recomputed calls from the 5' RACE reads with MiXCR, one row per CDR3 protein. The profile shows around 1,600,000 distinct CDR3 sequences, 35% to 45% of them singletons. Material: blood. All receptors come from a woman in her late teens or twenties in good health.

This clonotype was counted a few times. V and J are TRBV6-5 and TRBJ2-1; D remains unclear. The germline CDR1 and CDR2 sequences are MNHEY and SVGAGI. This CDR3 spans 12 amino acids. The germline V and J ends were trimmed by 8 bases and 5 bases, with 10 bases remaining between them. The CDR3 region has the DNA TGTGCCAGCTTCTCCAGGAACAATGAGCAGTTCTTC. This gives the protein CASFSRNNEQFF.

The chain couples TRBV4-1 to TRBJ2-5; weak D call: TRBD1 (5 bases). The V end lost 0 bases, the J end lost 2 bases, and 10 bases lay between the germline ends. The CDR3 length is 15 residues. CDR1 MGHRA and CDR2 YSYEKL come from the germline V gene. CDR3 amino acids: CASSQEWGRQETQYF. The CDR3 DNA reads as TGCGCCAGCAGCCAAGAGTGGGGCAGACAAGAGACCCAGTACTTC.

The chain couples TRBV7-9 to TRBJ2-7; a possible D gene is TRBD1 (6 bases). The CDR3 is 16 amino acids. Trimming removed 7 bases from V and 0 bases from J, with 19 bases in between. Germline V gives CDR1 SEHNR, CDR2 FQNEAQ (reference sequence). The CDR3 is CASTEGTSHLSYEQYF. CDR3 sequence (DNA): TGTGCCAGCACCGAGGGGACATCCCACCTCTCCTACGAGCAGTACTTC.

This clonotype was observed a handful of times. The chain carries TRBV9 and TRBJ2-4; 8 bases fit TRBD1. The J call may not be correct, given that the DNA end is closer to TRBJ2-7. Germline-derived CDR1 and CDR2 are SGDLS and YYNGEE. The CDR3 has 15 residues. CDR3 region: CASSVAGQGFYEQYF. The CDR3 region has the DNA TGTGCCAGCAGCGTAGCCGGACAGGGCTTCTACGAGCAGTACTTC.

This clonotype was counted only a few times. This chain uses TRBV29-1 with TRBJ2-7, with 8 nucleotides matching TRBD2. Germline CDR1 reads SQVTM; CDR2 reads ANQGSEA. V gave up 1 base and J gave up 4 bases; unmatched junction bases: 6. This CDR3 is built from 14 residues. The CDR3 spells CSVEVAGRVYEQYF. The DNA of the CDR3 is TGCAGCGTTGAAGTAGCCGGGAGGGTTTACGAGCAGTACTTC.

This rearrangement joins TRBV7-9 to TRBJ2-7; 7 bases align to TRBD1. V shed 4 bases and J 9 bases; nucleotides not matched to a gene: 6. The CDR3 consists of 12 residues. Per the germline V gene, CDR1 is SEHNR and CDR2 is FQNEAQ (reference sequence). CDR3 sequence reads: CASSSTGDRQYF. The CDR3 coding sequence is TGTGCCAGCAGCTCAACAGGGGATCGGCAGTACTTC.

As to this clonotype: A read error may explain this, as a much larger clone is one base away. The chain is built from TRBV7-2 and TRBJ2-3; D is perhaps TRBD2 (5 bases). V was cut by 2 bases and J by 4 bases, with 22 bases left in between. The CDR3 totals 18 residues. The V gene's germline CDR1 is SGHTA and CDR2 FQGNSA. CDR3 nucleotides: TGTGCCAGCAGCTTATTAACGGGGTGGTCGCCTGAATCAGATACGCAGTATTTT. Residues: CASSLLTGWSPESDTQYF.

This clonotype occurred a few times. DNA of the CDR3: TGTGCCAGCAGTTTCTGGACTAGCGGGGCCCCAGATACGCAGTATTTT. As protein: CASSFWTSGAPDTQYF. The chain employs TRBV27 and TRBJ2-3, with 12 bases lining up with TRBD2. The CDR3 length is 16 residues. CDR1 is MNHEY, CDR2 SMNVEV, per germline (reference sequence). J lost 4 bases, V lost 3 bases, and 5 bases had no gene match.

The chain employs TRBV7-2 and TRBJ2-5; 11 bases align to TRBD2. This CDR3 spans 16 amino acids. CDR1 SGHTA and CDR2 FQGNSA come from the germline V gene. V shed 5 bases and J 0 bases; nucleotides not matched to a gene: 5. For the CDR3, the DNA is TGTGCCAGCAGCGGGACTAGCGGAAAGTACCAAGAGACCCAGTACTTC. Protein: CASSGTSGKYQETQYF.

The V and J genes are TRBV12-3 or TRBV12-4 and TRBJ1-2; no definite D call. This CDR3 has 15 amino acids. Trimming took off 0 bases at V and 2 bases at J, with 10 bases between the two ends. The CDR3 is CASSLAGFGNYGYTF. For the CDR3, the DNA is TGTGCCAGCAGTTTAGCAGGGTTCGGGAACTATGGCTACACCTTC.

Details on this clonotype: This could be a read error, since a much larger clone is one nucleotide away. This rearrangement joins TRBV4-3 to TRBJ2-5; a weak D match, TRBD1 (5 bases). The last part of the DNA fits TRBJ2-7 better; the J call may be wrong. This CDR3 is built from 13 residues. Germline lookup yields CDR1 LGHNA and CDR2 YSLEER. The DNA for the CDR3 is TGCGCCGGCAGCCAAGGGGCCCTATACGAGCAGTACTTC. It is translated as CAGSQGALYEQYF.

This clonotype was found a few times. V usage is TRBV9 and J usage is TRBJ2-1; 10 nucleotides align to TRBD2. CDR3 length equals 18 residues. CDR1 and CDR2 (germline): SGDLS, YYNGEE. J was trimmed by 3 bases and V by 0 bases; bases with no gene match: 9. The CDR3 DNA sequence: TGTGCCAGCAGCGTAGCTACGAGCGGGGGGGCCTTCTACAATGAGCAGTTCTTC. Amino acid sequence: CASSVATSGGAFYNEQFF.

This sequence joins TRBV10-3 and TRBJ1-1; TRBD1 aligns across 7 bases. Germline V gene sequence: CDR1 ENHRY, CDR2 SYGVKD. The CDR3 has 15 amino acids. The J segment lost 6 bases and the V segment lost 2 bases, leaving 9 bases of the junction unmatched. The CDR3: CAISEPQGFKAEAFF. The CDR3 coding sequence is TGTGCCATCAGTGAGCCACAGGGGTTTAAGGCTGAAGCTTTCTTT.

The gene calls are TRBV2 and TRBJ1-4, with D perhaps TRBD1 (5 bases). From germline, CDR1 is SNHLY and CDR2 FYNNEI. Deletions cut 0 bases from V and 6 bases from J, with 11 bases between. The CDR3 sequence is 15 residues long. The CDR3 DNA reads as TGTGCCAGCAGTGAAGCATGGGGAGGGGATGAAAAACTGTTTTTT. Its translation: CASSEAWGGDEKLFF.

V usage is TRBV20-1 and J usage is TRBJ1-3; perhaps TRBD1 as D (6 bases). V shed 6 bases and J shed 2 bases, with 14 bases lying between them. Germline V lookup: CDR1 DFQATT, CDR2 SNEGSKA (reference sequence). The CDR3 is 14 residues long. In DNA, the CDR3 is TGCAGTGCAAGGCCCGGGGGGCCTGGAAACACCATATATTTT. Its protein product is CSARPGGPGNTIYF.

The chain is built from TRBV25-1 and TRBJ1-1; D remains ambiguous. Germline V gene data show CDR1 as MGHDK and CDR2 as SYGVNS. CDR3 size: 14 residues. V shed 2 bases and J shed 1 base, with 8 bases lying between them. The CDR3 spells CASSEVGANTEAFF. The CDR3 DNA is TGTGCCAGCAGTGAAGTCGGCGCGAACACTGAAGCTTTCTTT. The full variable domain, its missing parts supplied by reference TRBV25-1 and TRBJ1-1, is EADIYQTPRYLVIGTGKKITLECSQTMGHDKMYWYQQDPGMELHLIHYSYGVNSTEKGDLSSESTVSRIRTEHFPLTLESARPSHTSQYLCASSEVGANTEAFFGQGTRLTVV.

V and J are TRBV7-2 and TRBJ1-2; D gene unclear. Trimming cost V 5 bases and J 4 bases, with 14 bases left between them. Germline CDR1 is SGHTA and CDR2 is FQGNSA. CDR3 length: 14 amino acids. This CDR3 reads CASSPSPVLYGYTF. CDR3 DNA: TGTGCCAGCAGCCCATCCCCGGTTCTCTATGGCTACACCTTC.

CDR3 sequence: CASSAKWWSGAEEQYF. The CDR3, as DNA: TGTGCCAGCAGTGCGAAATGGTGGTCGGGGGCTGAAGAGCAGTACTTC. The rearrangement links TRBV6-1 to TRBJ2-7, with D perhaps assigned TRBD1 or TRBD2 (6 bases each). Germline V lookup: CDR1 MNHNS, CDR2 SASEGT. The CDR3 is made up of 16 amino acids. The ends were cut back, 4 bases at V and 7 bases at J, with 23 bases in the middle.

This clonotype has only a few counts. The chain is built from TRBV10-3 and TRBJ2-1; 8 bases match TRBD2. Looked up from germline, CDR1 is ENHRY and CDR2 is SYGVKD. This CDR3 spans 14 amino acids. Unmatched junction bases numbered 6, after V lost 5 bases and J lost 6 bases. The CDR3: CAISLLRGVNEQFF. CDR3 bases: TGTGCCATCAGTTTACTGCGGGGGGTCAATGAGCAGTTCTTC.

This clonotype has more than one count but fewer than ten. The CDR3 DNA sequence: TGCGCCAGCAGCAGGGGGGGTTTCTCCTACGAGCAGTACTTC. Encoded protein: CASSRGGFSYEQYF. V and J are TRBV5-1 and TRBJ2-7; perhaps TRBD2 as D (7 bases). CDR3 size: 14 residues. V was pared by 4 bases and J by 0 bases, with 11 bases between. CDR1 and CDR2 from the germline V gene are SGHRS and YFSETQ.

There are a few counts of this clonotype. V is TRBV4-2 and J is TRBJ2-3; TRBD1 matches 7 bases. The CDR3 has 16 amino acids. J was trimmed by 0 bases and V by 3 bases; bases with no gene match: 6. The germline CDR1 and CDR2 sequences are LGHNA and YNFKEQ. CDR3 in DNA: TGTGCCAGCAGCCAGACCGGGACAGCTAGCACAGATACGCAGTATTTT. Protein product: CASSQTGTASTDTQYF.

This clonotype has a handful of counts. The chain links TRBV7-9 to TRBJ2-1; D gene unclear. The V gene's germline CDR1 is SEHNR and CDR2 FQNEAQ (reference sequence). Between the trimmed V and J ends, which lost 7 bases and 5 bases, there was a span of 12 bases. CDR3 length: 13 amino acids. CDR3 residues: CASIRTGDNEQFF. In nucleotides, the CDR3 is TGTGCCAGCATCCGAACTGGGGACAATGAGCAGTTCTTC.

This clonotype was observed a few times. The gene calls are TRBV20-1 and TRBJ2-3; D unclear. CDR1 is DFQATT, CDR2 SNEGSKA, per germline (reference sequence). CDR3 length equals 14 residues. Trimming cost V 0 bases and J 2 bases, with 9 bases left between them. CDR3 amino acids: CSAREGSITDTQYF. CDR3 DNA sequence: TGCAGTGCTAGAGAAGGCAGCATCACAGATACGCAGTATTTT.

In its sample, this clonotype was seen a few times. The CDR3 region has the DNA TGTGCCAGCGGGGCAGTCTATGGCTACACCTTC. This codes for CASGAVYGYTF. The chain couples TRBV27 to TRBJ1-2, with D perhaps matching TRBD1 (5 bases). In germline, CDR1 is MNHEY, CDR2 SMNVEV (reference sequence). V lost 8 bases and J 4 bases, leaving 8 bases between the germline ends. This CDR3 comprises 11 residues.

CDR3: CASSRIGTGSRTDTQYF. In DNA form, the CDR3 reads TGTGCCAGCAGTAGAATCGGGACAGGGTCGCGGACAGATACGCAGTATTTT. The rearrangement uses TRBV7-2 and TRBJ2-3, with TRBD1 matching 9 bases. This CDR3 region has 17 residues. The germline V gene has CDR1 SGHTA and CDR2 FQGNSA. V shed 6 bases, J shed 3 bases, and the junction held 13 bases outside the gene matches.

The chain is built from TRBV7-9 and TRBJ1-1; 8 bases map to TRBD1. Germline CDR1 reads SEHNR; CDR2 reads FQNEAQ (reference sequence). The CDR3 runs to 15 residues. The ends lost 6 bases at V and 4 bases at J; junction bases unmatched: 10. The CDR3 sequence: CASSHTTGVFTEAFF. DNA of the CDR3: TGTGCCAGCAGTCATACGACAGGGGTTTTCACTGAAGCTTTCTTT.

V gene TRBV27 combines with J gene TRBJ1-1, with D maybe TRBD1 (6 bases). Germline values: CDR1 MNHEY, CDR2 SMNVEV (reference sequence). The V end lost 7 bases, the J end lost 10 bases, and 16 bases lay between the germline ends. This CDR3 is 12 amino acids long. CDR3 sequence (DNA): TGTGCCAGCACGAACCTACAGGGCGTAGCTTTCTTT. Translation gives CASTNLQGVAFF.